The following is a T cell receptor (beta chain) sequence with its context. Its antigen is still unknown. The record originates from a study of monozygotic twins with inflammatory bowel disease. Findings and caveats of the study: Sharing of clonotypes with others was lower in IBD patients than in healthy twins, and this was especially so with disease activity.

This CDR3 comprises 16 residues. Germline V lookup: CDR1 SGHNT, CDR2 YYREEE (reference sequence). TCRdb reanalyzed the 5' RACE reads, giving one entry per CDR3 protein sequence and no DNA. Seen in this sample are approximately 400,000 distinct CDR3 sequences; the ten most common clones hold 2% to 3%. The gene calls are TRBV5-4 and TRBJ1-4; the TCRdb call, TRBD1, lacks DNA for checking. This clonotype was obtained from a human donor with ulcerative colitis or Crohn's disease, or a healthy co-twin of an affected twin (not recorded which). What was sequenced was blood. The chain's CDR3 is CASSPPGTGEFEKLFF.